This TCR beta chain was sequenced during a study of T cell responses to AZD1222 COVID-19 vaccine. About the study: Analyses pooled second doses at about 4 or about 12 weeks.

Produced via immunoSEQ multiplex PCR; TCRdb's table is partial and in-frame only. The table has around 180,000 clones, 88% seen once. To note about this clone: Antigen unknown.

Broader study findings: White British people made up most donors, females outnumbered males, and clonal diversity was possibly underestimated.

This specimen consisted of peripheral blood, obtained on day 0 of AZD1222 vaccination. The receptor was derived from an adult in good health.

The CDR3 DNA reads as TGTGCCAGCAGCCCCCGGGACAAATACGAGCAGTACTTC. Translation gives CASSPRDKYEQYF. The chain employs TRBV4-2 and TRBJ2-7; possibly TRBD1 for D (6 bases). The CDR3 has 13 amino acids. Trimming pared 4 bases from V and 4 bases from J, leaving 11 bases between. Germline assignment: CDR1 LGHNA and CDR2 YNFKEQ.